The present entry profiles one T cell receptor beta chain with its context. Its antigen is unidentified. The entry originates in a study of OX40 agonist ivuxolimab in advanced cancers. Study information: The patients received agonistic anti-OX40 (CD134) antibody ivuxolimab. Every 2 weeks, patients got intravenous ivuxolimab at one of six dose levels (0.01-10 mg/kg).

Assay: immunoSEQ multiplex PCR; the TCRdb copy retains only in-frame clones and omits some. The table includes 13,000 to 15,000 clones, about 86% detected once. CDR1 is MNHEY, CDR2 SMNVEV, per germline (reference sequence). The ends lost 7 bases at V and 4 bases at J; junction bases unmatched: 8. The CDR3 loop spans 15 amino acids. Broader study findings: At 0.1-3.0 mg/kg, partial responders had clonal expansion among the lowest observed. CD8+ T cells were the subset that, on average, had more expanded clones than CD4+.

The source was CD4+ or CD8+ T cells sorted from blood, collected in a trial of the OX40 agonist ivuxolimab. This TCR was recovered from an adult with an advanced solid tumor such as melanoma, head and neck, liver or kidney cancer. V gene TRBV27 combines with J gene TRBJ2-3; 10 bases map to TRBD2. CDR3 bases: TGTGCCAGCACCTCTTGGCTAGCGGGGGCAGATACGCAGTATTTT. Protein: CASTSWLAGADTQYF.